Listed below are T cell receptor beta chains from one sample, sequenced in a study of OX40 agonist ivuxolimab in advanced cancers. The data were produced by immunoSEQ multiplex PCR, yet TCRdb's version contains in-frame clones alone and is incomplete. The sample lists tens of thousands of clones; roughly four fifths were seen once. The source was CD4+ or CD8+ T cells sorted from blood, collected in a trial of the OX40 agonist ivuxolimab. Every receptor here comes from an adult with an advanced solid tumor such as melanoma, head and neck, liver or kidney cancer. CDR3s include the opening cysteine and the closing phenylalanine or tryptophan. D genes are given only for firm matches. Rows may omit the clone size; those that give it use once, few, many or a size class.

CDR3nt: TGCGCCAGCAGTCCTAGCGGGAGGGCCGGGGAGCTGTTTTTT; CDR3aa: CASSPSGRAGELFF; abundance: -; v_gene: TRBV4-3; j_gene: TRBJ2-2; d_gene: TRBD2
CDR3nt: TGTGCCAGCAGCCTAGCGGGGGGATTCCACCGGGAAAGGCTGAGCTCTGGAAACACCATATATTTT; CDR3aa: CASSLAGGFHRERLSSGNTIYF; abundance: many; v_gene: TRBV7-6; j_gene: TRBJ1-3; d_gene: -
CDR3nt: TGTGCCAGCAACCCCCGGAGGGGGGAGACCCAGTACTTC; CDR3aa: CASNPRRGETQYF; abundance: -; v_gene: TRBV7-2; j_gene: TRBJ2-5; d_gene: -
CDR3nt: TGCGCCAGCGACAGGGGATCCGGCGCTGAAGCTTTCTTT; CDR3aa: CASDRGSGAEAFF; abundance: -; v_gene: TRBV4-1; j_gene: TRBJ1-1; d_gene: TRBD1
CDR3nt: TGTGCCAGCAGCCCTGCGACAGGCGAGCAGTTCTTC; CDR3aa: CASSPATGEQFF; abundance: -; v_gene: TRBV11-2; j_gene: TRBJ2-1; d_gene: -
CDR3nt: TGTGCCAGCAGCCCCCGGGGCATGGGCCCAGTTGAGCAGTTCTTC; CDR3aa: CASSPRGMGPVEQFF; abundance: once; v_gene: TRBV27; j_gene: TRBJ2-1; d_gene: -
CDR3nt: TGTGCCAGCAGTCTAGCGGGAGGTATGCGCGAGCAGTACTTC; CDR3aa: CASSLAGGMREQYF; abundance: -; v_gene: TRBV19; j_gene: TRBJ2-7; d_gene: TRBD2
CDR3nt: TGCGCCAGCAGCTCTAGCGGACCGACCGGGGAGCTGTTTTTT; CDR3aa: CASSSSGPTGELFF; abundance: -; v_gene: TRBV5-1; j_gene: TRBJ2-2; d_gene: TRBD2
CDR3nt: TGCGCCAGCAGCAAAGCATACGGAGATACGCAGTATTTT; CDR3aa: CASSKAYGDTQYF; abundance: -; v_gene: TRBV10-1; j_gene: TRBJ2-3; d_gene: -
CDR3nt: TGTGCCAGCAGCCAAGTTGCAGGGGATAACTATGGCTACACCTTC; CDR3aa: CASSQVAGDNYGYTF; abundance: once; v_gene: TRBV4-2; j_gene: TRBJ1-2; d_gene: -
CDR3nt: TGCAGCGCCAGCCTCAAGCGGCGCACCGGGGAGCTGTTTTTT; CDR3aa: CSASLKRRTGELFF; abundance: -; v_gene: TRBV29-1; j_gene: TRBJ2-2; d_gene: -
CDR3nt: TGTGCCAGCAGCTTGTTTGGAGCCCACGAGCAGTACTTC; CDR3aa: CASSLFGAHEQYF; abundance: -; v_gene: TRBV5-4; j_gene: TRBJ2-7; d_gene: -
CDR3nt: TGTGCCAGCTCTCGGTTCGACCGACACTCTGGAAACACCATATATTTT; CDR3aa: CASSRFDRHSGNTIYF; abundance: -; v_gene: TRBV18; j_gene: TRBJ1-3; d_gene: -
CDR3nt: TGTGCCAGCAGCCCCTCGGGGCCAGGGCAGACCAAAAACATTCAGTACTTC; CDR3aa: CASSPSGPGQTKNIQYF; abundance: -; v_gene: TRBV7-2; j_gene: TRBJ2-4; d_gene: -
CDR3nt: TGTGCCAGCAGCCCGGTGGGAGAACAAGAGACCCAGTACTTC; CDR3aa: CASSPVGEQETQYF; abundance: -; v_gene: TRBV7-9; j_gene: TRBJ2-5; d_gene: -
CDR3nt: TGTGCCAGCAGTACACAGGGCTTGACCTATGGCTACACCTTC; CDR3aa: CASSTQGLTYGYTF; abundance: -; v_gene: TRBV25-1; j_gene: TRBJ1-2; d_gene: -
CDR3nt: TGTGCCACTCATTCGACAGGGCTTAATTCACCCCTCCACTTT; CDR3aa: CATHSTGLNSPLHF; abundance: -; v_gene: TRBV19; j_gene: TRBJ1-6; d_gene: TRBD1
CDR3nt: TGTGCCAGCGGAACGACAGGGATCGGAAACACCATATATTTT; CDR3aa: CASGTTGIGNTIYF; abundance: -; v_gene: TRBV5-8; j_gene: TRBJ1-3; d_gene: TRBD1
CDR3nt: TGTGCCAGCAGCCTCAGTAGGCAAGAGACCCAGTACTTC; CDR3aa: CASSLSRQETQYF; abundance: -; v_gene: TRBV9; j_gene: TRBJ2-5; d_gene: -
CDR3nt: TGTGCCAGCAGTTCCTACGATCAGCCCCAGCATTTT; CDR3aa: CASSSYDQPQHF; abundance: -; v_gene: TRBV6-6; j_gene: TRBJ1-5; d_gene: -